This T cell receptor (beta chain) is drawn from a study of regulatory T cells in long-lasting Graves disease. Study-wide results and limits: The study found TRBV28, TRBJ1-2 and TRBJ2-5 favored in persistent disease. Only a small sample size was used, which may have cut accuracy.

Combining iRepertoire HTBI primers with Arm-PCR of CDR3 regions, the authors built TCR beta libraries. Using its own MiXCR run on the multiplex PCR reads, TCRdb lists one record per CDR3 protein. Of fewer than 350,000 distinct CDR3 sequences in the sample, about a sixth were seen once. CDR1 MNHEY and CDR2 SVGEGT come from the germline V gene. This CDR3 contains 15 residues. The V segment lost 6 bases and the J segment 3 bases; nucleotides outside the gene matches: 8. Time point given: newly diagnosed GD, antithyroid drugs for less than 3 months. PBMCs were the source of the RNA used for TCR sequencing. Comment on this clonotype: No antigen is known for it.

The chain joins TRBV6-2 or TRBV6-3 to TRBJ2-7; 10 positions match TRBD2. The sequence came from a female donor with Graves disease. The sequences come from peripheral blood mononuclear cells (PBMCs), collected at new diagnosis, from a patient treated with antithyroid drugs. The CDR3 protein is CASSRGTSAIYEQYF. In DNA, the CDR3 is TGTGCCAGCAGCCGAGGGACTAGCGCTATCTACGAGCAGTACTTC.